What follows are 19 T cell receptor beta chains derived from one specimen sequenced in a study of a mutant IDH1 vaccine in newly diagnosed glioma. Sequenced by immunoSEQ multiplex PCR; TCRdb stores in-frame clones only, minus some. The sample contains about 54,000 clones, roughly 80% of which appear only once. As to time point: baseline, week 1 (first vaccination visit). Sample treatment: pre-vaccination baseline after standard-of-care therapy. The specimen comprised PBMCs, sampled from a glioma patient treated with radiotherapy, temozolomide or both. The receptors here all came from a man younger than 35 with glioma.

This clone has only one observation. The gene calls are TRBV5-6 and TRBJ1-2; D not resolved. There are 14 residues in the CDR3. The V gene lost 3 bases and the J gene lost 3 bases, with 12 bases spanning the gap. Germline lookup yields CDR1 SGHDT and CDR2 YYEEEE. CDR3 in amino acids: CASSSSRRDYGYTF. CDR3 nucleotides: TGTGCCAGCAGCTCGAGCCGTCGGGACTATGGCTACACCTTC.

The chain is built from TRBV4-2 and TRBJ2-7; D possibly matches TRBD1 or TRBD2 (6 bases each). The length of the CDR3 is 15 residues. CDR1 is LGHNA and CDR2 is YNFKEQ in the germline V gene. V lost 3 bases, J lost 3 bases, and 15 bases lay in between. The CDR3 is CASSHPRGASYEQYF. DNA of the CDR3: TGTGCCAGCAGCCACCCGAGGGGGGCTAGCTACGAGCAGTACTTC.

Points on this clone: One end of the junction varies from germline; a read error may be responsible. The V gene is TRBV7-7, the J gene TRBJ1-1; D unresolved. CDR1 is SSHAT, CDR2 FNYEAQ, per germline (reference sequence). There are 13 residues in the CDR3. CDR3 region: CASSLGAGTEAFF. The DNA of the CDR3 is TGTGCTAGCAGCTTAGGTGCTGGCACTGAAGCTTTCTTT.

This clone was counted only a few times. This chain uses TRBV6-5 with TRBJ1-1; D is undetermined. The V end lost 2 bases, the J end lost 4 bases, and 11 bases lay between the germline ends. Per the germline V gene, CDR1 is MNHEY and CDR2 is SVGAGI. This CDR3 spans 14 amino acids. CDR3 nucleotide sequence: TGTGCCAGCAGTTACGGGGTAGAGGGCACTGAAGCTTTCTTT. It encodes CASSYGVEGTEAFF.

The genes are TRBV4-3 and TRBJ2-6, with no clear D. Trimming cost V 1 base and J 6 bases, with 10 bases left between them. Per germline, CDR1 LGHNA and CDR2 YSLEER. This CDR3 contains 15 residues. The CDR3 DNA sequence: TGCGCCAGCAGCCAAGGGGTTGGGGAGGCCAACGTCCTGACTTTC. Its protein product is CASSQGVGEANVLTF.

This chain joins TRBV5-1 and TRBJ2-2; 9 positions match TRBD2. Per germline, CDR1 SGHRS and CDR2 YFSETQ. V shed 4 bases, J shed 7 bases, and the junction held 17 bases outside the gene matches. The CDR3 sequence is 18 residues long. The CDR3 sequence: CASSGGERGGRAGGELFF. CDR3 sequence (DNA): TGCGCCAGCAGCGGAGGGGAGAGAGGCGGGAGGGCCGGCGGGGAGCTGTTTTTT.

A single count supports this clone. V gene TRBV5-1 combines with J gene TRBJ1-1, with D possibly TRBD1 on 5 matching bases. V lost 4 bases and J lost 4, with 20 bases in between. Germline V gene sequence: CDR1 SGHRS, CDR2 YFSETQ. The CDR3 covers 16 residues. The CDR3 DNA sequence: TGCGCCAGCAGCCGCGGCGGAGGGAAGGGGCTCACTGAAGCTTTCTTT. Translation gives CASSRGGGKGLTEAFF.

This clone was observed a handful of times. The chain links TRBV19 to TRBJ1-5; D unresolved. Germline CDR1 and CDR2: LNHDA and SQIVND (reference sequence). Trimming removed 1 base from V and 0 bases from J, with 4 bases in between. The CDR3 is made up of 14 amino acids. The CDR3 sequence is CASSIVSSNQPQHF. CDR3 coding DNA: TGTGCCAGTAGTATAGTGAGTAGCAATCAGCCCCAGCATTTT.

This sequence joins TRBV30 and TRBJ2-7; D may be TRBD1 or TRBD2 (6 bases each). The CDR3 is made up of 13 amino acids. Trimming stripped 3 bases from V and 11 bases from J, with 20 bases between. In germline, CDR1 is GTSNPN, CDR2 SVGIG (reference sequence). This chain's CDR3 is CAWRAWGTGGEYF. CDR3 DNA: TGTGCCTGGAGGGCTTGGGGGACTGGGGGCGAGTACTTC.

The genes are TRBV29-1 and TRBJ1-4; 7 bases align to TRBD1. Germline CDR1 SQVTM, CDR2 ANQGSEA. The length of the CDR3 is 14 residues. The V gene end was trimmed by 6 bases and the J gene end by 2 bases; junction bases not matched to a gene: 6. The CDR3 nucleotides are TGCAGCGTCTTTGGCAGGGGGACTAATGAAAAACTGTTTTTT. Protein sequence: CSVFGRGTNEKLFF. The whole variable domain, remainder taken from reference TRBV29-1 and TRBJ1-4, is SAVISQKPSRDICQRGTSLTIQCQVDSQVTMMFWYRQQPGQSLTLIATANQGSEATYESGFVIDKFPISRPNLTFSTLTVSNMSPEDSSIYLCSVFGRGTNEKLFFGSGTQLSVL.

V usage is TRBV5-1 and J usage is TRBJ1-2; D perhaps matches TRBD1 (5 bases). V lost 5 bases and J 6 bases, leaving 17 bases between the germline ends. The CDR3 has 14 residues. Germline V gene data show CDR1 as SGHRS and CDR2 as YFSETQ. CDR3 residues: CASSYSGTVDGYTF. The CDR3 bases are TGCGCCAGCAGTTATTCCGGGACGGTGGATGGCTACACCTTC.

The J gene is TRBJ2-7, the V gene TRBV4-2; D unresolved. The CDR3 length is 14 residues. Trimming stripped 0 bases from V and 4 bases from J, with 10 bases between. Germline loops: CDR1 LGHNA, CDR2 YNFKEQ. The CDR3 nucleotides read TGTGCCAGCAGCCAAGATTTAGGTTCTTACGAGCAGTACTTC. Protein sequence: CASSQDLGSYEQYF.

This clone was counted a few times. V usage is TRBV19 and J usage is TRBJ1-1; TRBD1 matches at 8 bases. Germline assignment: CDR1 LNHDA and CDR2 SQIVND (reference sequence). With 5 bases clipped from V and 4 bases from J, the junction kept 15 bases outside the gene matches. CDR3 length: 17 amino acids. CDR3 coding DNA: TGTGCCAGTAGTCGGTCCAGGGGGCGCGCGGTGAGCACTGAAGCTTTCTTT. Translated, it gives CASSRSRGRAVSTEAFF.

V gene TRBV21-1 combines with J gene TRBJ2-5; the table's D gene call, TRBD2, was not cross checked with the DNA. TRBV21-1 is deemed a pseudogene. The CDR3 covers 15 residues. The DNA for the CDR3 is TGTGCCAGCAGCAATTGGGGGACTAGCGAAGAGACCCAGTACTTC. The encoded protein is CASSNWGTSEETQYF.

The chain carries TRBV27 and TRBJ1-2, with 10 bases matching TRBD1. The J segment lost 8 bases and the V segment lost 4 bases, leaving 4 bases of the junction unmatched. The CDR3 has 13 amino acids. Germline CDR1 and CDR2: MNHEY and SMNVEV (reference sequence). DNA for the CDR3: TGTGCCAGCAGTTCGACAGGGGGCCACGGCTACACCTTC. Amino acid sequence: CASSSTGGHGYTF.

This chain connects TRBV4-3 to TRBJ1-2; D ambiguous. The CDR3 contains 15 residues. The V and J ends lost 0 bases and 0 bases respectively, with 8 bases between them. Germline V CDR1 and CDR2: LGHNA, YSLEER. DNA of the CDR3: TGCGCCAGCAGCCAAGATTCGGGTACTAACTATGGCTACACCTTC. The encoded protein is CASSQDSGTNYGYTF.

The chain has TRBV28 and TRBJ2-3; TRBD2 might be the D (5 bases). CDR1 is MDHEN and CDR2 is SYDVKM in the germline V gene. CDR3 length: 14 residues. Between the trimmed V and J ends, which lost 3 bases and 7 bases, there was a span of 14 bases. The CDR3 coding sequence is TGTGCCAGCAGTTTCCCTGGAGGAGCCAATACGCAGTATTTT. Amino acids: CASSFPGGANTQYF. The full variable domain, completed using reference TRBV28 and TRBJ2-3, is DVKVTQSSRYLVKRTGEKVFLECVQDMDHENMFWYRQDPGLGLRLIYFSYDVKMKEKGDIPEGYSVSREKKERFSLILESASTNQTSMYLCASSFPGGANTQYFGPGTRLTVL.

The rearrangement uses TRBV7-9 and TRBJ2-7; D remains unclear. Trimming took 1 base from V and 6 from J, leaving 7 bases between them. From germline, CDR1 is SEHNR and CDR2 FQNEAQ (reference sequence). The CDR3 runs 12 residues. In nucleotides, the CDR3 is TGTGCCAGCAGCTTAGATGATACCGAGCAGTACTTC. Translating gives CASSLDDTEQYF.

This sequence joins TRBV5-1 and TRBJ1-6, with 7 bases fitting TRBD1. Looked up from germline, CDR1 is SGHRS and CDR2 is YFSETQ. V dropped 0 bases and J dropped 8; count of bases not matched to a gene: 11. The CDR3 has 17 residues. The CDR3 nucleotides read TGCGCCAGCAGCTTGGCACCCCGGGAGACAGGGCATTCACCCCTCCACTTT. This sequence encodes CASSLAPRETGHSPLHF.